The 32 T cell receptor beta chains reported below all come from one sample, sequenced in a study of blood T cell repertoires in COVID-19. Sequencing was performed with immunoSEQ multiplex PCR; in TCRdb, only in-frame clones are kept and a portion is missing. The sample yields more than 200,000 clones, 70% to 90% seen once. Sequencing was carried out using peripheral blood. Every receptor here comes from a woman in her seventies with active or convalescent COVID-19.

This chain joins TRBV5-5 and TRBJ1-1; D not resolved. Germline CDR1 and CDR2: SGHKS and YYEKEE (reference sequence). Between the trimmed V and J ends, which lost 2 bases and 11 bases, there was a span of 13 bases. The CDR3 is made up of 12 amino acids. CDR3 DNA: TGTGCCAGCAGCTTTGAGAGCGTGGAGGCTTTCTTT. This gives the protein CASSFESVEAFF. Based on the CDR3 plus reference TRBV5-5 and TRBJ1-1, the full variable domain is DAGVTQSPTHLIKTRGQQVTLRCSPISGHKSVSWYQQVLGQGPQFIFQYYEKEERGRGNFPDRFSARQFPNYSSELNVNALLLGDSALYLCASSFESVEAFFGQGTRLTVV.

This sequence joins TRBV5-4 and TRBJ2-5; maybe TRBD2 (6 bases). Per germline, CDR1 SGHNT and CDR2 YYREEE (reference sequence). V shed 4 bases and J shed 5 bases, with 12 bases lying between them. The CDR3 spans 13 residues. The CDR3 loop is CASSPTRGETQYF. The DNA of the CDR3 is TGTGCCAGCAGCCCGACCCGGGGGGAGACCCAGTACTTC.

The CDR3 bases are TGTGCCAGCAGCCCCCTTGACAGAAACTATGGCTACACCTTC. Encoded protein: CASSPLDRNYGYTF. This chain links TRBV3-1 (or the pseudogene TRBV3-2) with TRBJ1-2, with D perhaps TRBD1 (5 bases). Looked up from germline, CDR1 is LGHDT and CDR2 is YNNKEL (reference sequence). Trimming took off 4 bases at V and 2 bases at J, with 11 bases between the two ends. The CDR3 covers 14 residues.

V usage is TRBV7-9 and J usage is TRBJ1-6, with D maybe TRBD1 (5 bases). Per germline, CDR1 SEHNR and CDR2 FQNEAQ (reference sequence). This CDR3 spans 16 amino acids. The ends were cut back, 4 bases at V and 9 bases at J, with 19 bases in the middle. CDR3 region: CASSSGSGRVSSPLHF. In DNA form, the CDR3 reads TGTGCCAGCAGCTCCGGTTCCGGCAGGGTGAGTTCACCCCTCCACTTT.

The CDR3 is CASALGGALETQYF. The CDR3 coding sequence is TGTGCCAGCGCCCTGGGGGGGGCCCTAGAGACCCAGTACTTC. The rearrangement joins TRBV6-5 to TRBJ2-5; D perhaps matches TRBD2 (7 bases). CDR1 and CDR2 (germline): MNHEY, SVGAGI. V was shortened by 8 bases and J by 4 bases, with 17 bases between the two germline ends. The CDR3 consists of 14 residues.

The rearrangement joins TRBV5-4 to TRBJ2-1; D is perhaps TRBD2 (6 bases). V lost 0 bases and J 6 bases, leaving 13 bases between the germline ends. The CDR3 has 15 amino acids. Germline V CDR1 and CDR2: SGHNT, YYREEE (reference sequence). CDR3 sequence: CASSLEPGERNEQFF. The CDR3, as DNA: TGTGCCAGCAGCTTGGAGCCGGGAGAACGCAATGAGCAGTTCTTC.

The chain combines TRBV28 with TRBJ1-6, with no clear D. CDR1 MDHEN and CDR2 SYDVKM come from the germline V gene. The V end was cut by 8 bases, the J end by 5 bases, with 13 bases between. CDR3 size: 14 residues. The CDR3 bases are TGTGCCAGCCTAGAGGGAACTCATAATTCACCCCTCCACTTT. It translates to CASLEGTHNSPLHF.

The CDR3 region has the DNA TGTGCCAGCAGCTTAGGAGGGCAGCTGTTTTTT. Its protein product is CASSLGGQLFF. The chain combines TRBV7-9 with TRBJ1-4; D remains unclear. CDR3 length: 11 residues. Per germline, CDR1 SEHNR and CDR2 FQNEAQ (reference sequence). The V and J ends lost 1 base and 14 bases respectively, with 8 bases between them.

This clone was detected only once. The chain employs TRBV7-9 and TRBJ1-2; D gene ambiguous. CDR1 and CDR2 (germline): SEHNR, FQNEAQ (reference sequence). The CDR3 length is 12 residues. Trimming pared 3 bases from V and 8 bases from J, leaving 10 bases between. CDR3 in amino acids: CASSFGVEGYTF. DNA of the CDR3: TGTGCCAGCAGCTTTGGAGTGGAGGGCTACACCTTC.

The chain recombines TRBV28 with TRBJ1-2, with 8 bases fitting TRBD1. The CDR3 is made up of 16 amino acids. The V and J ends lost 7 bases and 5 bases, in that order; junction bases with no gene match: 15. Germline lookup yields CDR1 MDHEN and CDR2 SYDVKM. The chain's CDR3 is CASTPSRGRGGYGYTF. Written as DNA, the CDR3 is TGTGCCAGCACTCCTTCCAGGGGGCGTGGGGGGTATGGCTACACCTTC.

This clone was recorded at least ten times. The chain links TRBV11-2 to TRBJ2-7; D might be TRBD2 (5 bases). The CDR3 is 16 amino acids. Between the trimmed V and J ends, which lost 1 base and 0 bases, there was a span of 13 bases. Per germline, CDR1 SGHAT and CDR2 FQNNGV. DNA of the CDR3: TGTGCCAGCAGCTTAGGGACTCATTTCTTCTCCTACGAGCAGTACTTC. This sequence encodes CASSLGTHFFSYEQYF. Filled out from reference TRBV11-2 and TRBJ2-7, the complete variable domain reads EAGVAQSPRYKIIEKRQSVAFWCNPISGHATLYWYQQILGQGPKLLIQFQNNGVVDDSQLPKDRFSAERLKGVDSTLKIQPAKLEDSAVYLCASSLGTHFFSYEQYFGPGTRLTVT.

The CDR3, as DNA: TGTGCCAGCTCACCAAGGACAGTGAACAATGAGCAGTTCTTC. Residues: CASSPRTVNNEQFF. The chain carries TRBV18 and TRBJ2-1; a weak D match, TRBD1 (6 bases). CDR1 is KGHSH and CDR2 is LQKENI in the germline V gene. CDR3 length equals 14 residues. V was pared by 2 bases and J by 5 bases, with 10 bases between.

The chain carries TRBV9 and TRBJ2-2; a weak D match, TRBD1 (6 bases). Trimming took off 0 bases at V and 5 bases at J, with 11 bases between the two ends. Germline assignment: CDR1 SGDLS and CDR2 YYNGEE. This CDR3 has 15 residues. CDR3 bases: TGTGCCAGCAGCGTAGCCAGGGGAGTAACCGGGGAGCTGTTTTTT. This encodes CASSVARGVTGELFF.

The chain links TRBV7-9 to TRBJ2-7; 9 nucleotides line up with TRBD2. Losses at the gene ends were 2 bases for V and 1 base for J; bases not matched to a gene: 0. The germline V gene has CDR1 SEHNR and CDR2 FQNEAQ (reference sequence). The CDR3 contains 14 residues. The CDR3, as DNA: TGTGCCAGCAGCTTAAGCGGGAGGTCCTACGAGCAGTACTTC. This codes for CASSLSGRSYEQYF.

The V call is TRBV18, the J call TRBJ1-2; maybe TRBD1 (6 bases). Germline V lookup: CDR1 KGHSH, CDR2 LQKENI. The V and J ends lost 2 bases and 8 bases respectively, with 15 bases between them. This CDR3 is built from 14 residues. This CDR3 reads CASSPEQGRGGYTF. CDR3 in DNA: TGTGCCAGCTCACCAGAACAGGGTCGTGGCGGCTACACCTTC. Full variable domain (remainder filled in from reference TRBV18 and TRBJ1-2): NAGVMQNPRHLVRRRGQEARLRCSPMKGHSHVYWYRQLPEEGLKFMVYLQKENIIDESGMPKERFSAEFPKEGPSILRIQQVVRGDSAAYFCASSPEQGRGGYTFGSGTRLTVV.

The gene calls are TRBV28 and TRBJ2-7; 8 nucleotides match TRBD1. This CDR3 has 16 amino acids. Germline V gene sequence: CDR1 MDHEN, CDR2 SYDVKM. V shed 0 bases and J 3 bases; nucleotides not matched to a gene: 7. This CDR3 is CASSLWSGGFGYEQYF. As DNA, the CDR3 is TGTGCCAGCAGTTTATGGTCAGGGGGCTTCGGCTACGAGCAGTACTTC. The full variable domain, rest sourced from reference TRBV28 and TRBJ2-7, is DVKVTQSSRYLVKRTGEKVFLECVQDMDHENMFWYRQDPGLGLRLIYFSYDVKMKEKGDIPEGYSVSREKKERFSLILESASTNQTSMYLCASSLWSGGFGYEQYFGPGTRLTVT.

The chain employs TRBV6-6 and TRBJ1-4; TRBD1 agrees at 9 bases. CDR3 size: 15 residues. Unmatched junction bases numbered 9, after V lost 6 bases and J lost 7 bases. In germline, CDR1 is MNHNY, CDR2 SVGAGI (reference sequence). Here the CDR3 reads CASSDDRGGGEKLFF. CDR3 sequence (DNA): TGTGCCAGCAGCGACGACAGGGGGGGAGGTGAAAAACTGTTTTTT.

This chain connects TRBV24-1 to TRBJ1-5; tentative D call: TRBD1 (5 bases). The CDR3 sequence is 15 residues long. Germline V gene data show CDR1 as KGHDR and CDR2 as SFDVKD. V was clipped by 7 bases and J by 0 bases, with 12 bases between them. The CDR3 is CATRPTDTSNQPQHF. The CDR3 DNA reads TGTGCCACCAGACCGACAGATACTAGCAATCAGCCCCAGCATTTT.

The chain joins TRBV5-4 to TRBJ1-1; 8 bases align to TRBD1. This CDR3 spans 15 amino acids. J lost 1 base, V lost 3 bases, and 5 bases had no gene match. The germline CDR1 and CDR2 sequences are SGHNT and YYREEE (reference sequence). CDR3 in DNA: TGTGCCAGCAGCTCCCGGACAGGGCCGAACACTGAAGCTTTCTTT. Amino acid sequence: CASSSRTGPNTEAFF. Looking up the rest from reference TRBV5-4 and TRBJ1-1 gives the full variable domain: ETGVTQSPTHLIKTRGQQVTLRCSSQSGHNTVSWYQQALGQGPQFIFQYYREEENGRGNFPPRFSGLQFPNYSSELNVNALELDDSALYLCASSSRTGPNTEAFFGQGTRLTVV.

V is TRBV7-6 and J is TRBJ2-5; TRBD2 matches at 9 bases. In germline, CDR1 is SGHVS, CDR2 FNYEAQ. CDR3 length: 17 amino acids. Trimming at V came to 5 bases and at J to 7 bases, leaving 17 bases not matched to a gene. The CDR3 reads CASSLGSGLASLGTQYF. CDR3 nucleotide sequence: TGTGCCAGCAGCCTCGGATCGGGACTAGCATCGTTAGGGACCCAGTACTTC.

The J gene is TRBJ1-1, the V gene TRBV11-2; D may be TRBD1 (5 bases). The CDR3 has 14 amino acids. Germline V gene lookup returns CDR1 SGHAT and CDR2 FQNNGV. Between the trimmed V and J ends, which lost 2 bases and 5 bases, there was a span of 12 bases. The CDR3: CASSLLAGGTEAFF. Here the CDR3 DNA reads TGTGCCAGCAGCTTATTAGCCGGGGGAACTGAAGCTTTCTTT.

This chain joins TRBV28 and TRBJ1-2; D not certain. From germline, CDR1 is MDHEN and CDR2 SYDVKM. The CDR3 is made up of 13 amino acids. Trimming removed 4 bases from V and 4 bases from J, with 10 bases in between. CDR3 in amino acids: CASSSPTRYGYTF. In DNA, the CDR3 is TGTGCCAGCAGTTCCCCTACGCGCTATGGCTACACCTTC.

This clone was recorded once. V usage is TRBV6-5 and J usage is TRBJ1-3, with D uncertain. The CDR3 length is 14 residues. V dropped 6 bases and J dropped 0 bases, with 9 bases sitting between them. The germline V gene encodes CDR1 MNHEY and CDR2 SVGAGI. CDR3 residues: CASREGYSGNTIYF. Written as DNA, the CDR3 is TGTGCCAGCAGGGAGGGCTACTCTGGAAACACCATATATTTT.

Written as DNA, the CDR3 is TGTGCCAGCAGTCAGGGGGTTGGCTACACCTTC. Encoded protein: CASSQGVGYTF. The genes are TRBV28 and TRBJ1-2; 7 nucleotides agree with TRBD1. Germline CDR1 MDHEN, CDR2 SYDVKM. The CDR3 is 11 amino acids. The V gene end was trimmed by 5 bases and the J gene end by 7 bases; junction bases not matched to a gene: 1.

The chain has TRBV3-1 (or the pseudogene TRBV3-2) and TRBJ1-1; 8 bases fit TRBD1. CDR3 size: 13 residues. The ends lost 3 bases at V and 3 bases at J; junction bases unmatched: 0. CDR1 and CDR2 (germline): LGHDT, YNNKEL (reference sequence). In nucleotides, the CDR3 is TGTGCCAGCAGCCAGACAGGGGACACTGAAGCTTTCTTT. This translates into CASSQTGDTEAFF.

The chain recombines TRBV6-4 with TRBJ2-1, with D perhaps TRBD1 (6 bases). Germline CDR1 and CDR2: MRHNA and SNTAGT. The CDR3 totals 14 residues. V dropped 6 bases and J dropped 5 bases, with 14 bases sitting between them. In DNA form, the CDR3 reads TGTGCCAGCAGCCTCCAGGGGTGGGACAATGAGCAGTTCTTC. Translating gives CASSLQGWDNEQFF.

The chain recombines TRBV10-1 with TRBJ2-1; the match to TRBD2 covers 9 bases. Per germline, CDR1 WNHNN and CDR2 SYGVQD (reference sequence). J was trimmed by 1 base and V by 4 bases; bases with no gene match: 8. CDR3 length: 17 amino acids. The chain's CDR3 is CASSGAHLAGSYNEQFF. DNA for the CDR3: TGCGCCAGCAGTGGGGCCCATCTAGCGGGGTCCTACAATGAGCAGTTCTTC.

V and J are TRBV4-1 and TRBJ1-3; D not certain. Germline V gene data show CDR1 as MGHRA and CDR2 as YSYEKL. The germline V and J ends were trimmed by 6 bases and 0 bases, with 12 bases remaining between them. This CDR3 contains 15 residues. Here the CDR3 DNA reads TGCGCCAGCAGTACCCTAGTATTCTCTGGAAACACCATATATTTT. Translating it yields CASSTLVFSGNTIYF.

This clone appeared once. The chain is built from TRBV19 and TRBJ1-5; 7 bases are shared with TRBD1. V gave up 4 bases and J gave up 4 bases; unmatched junction bases: 4. The CDR3 spans 14 residues. Per the germline V gene, CDR1 is LNHDA and CDR2 is SQIVND (reference sequence). DNA of the CDR3: TGTGCCAGTAGTACTCAGACAGGGAATCAGCCCCAGCATTTT. Its protein is CASSTQTGNQPQHF.

V and J are TRBV11-1 and TRBJ1-1; D is undetermined. V was cut by 1 base and J by 0 bases, with 6 bases left in between. The CDR3 is 14 residues long. Looked up from germline, CDR1 is SGHAT and CDR2 is FQDESV (reference sequence). As DNA, the CDR3 is TGTGCCAGCAGCTTAGACTTGGTGAACACTGAAGCTTTCTTT. Amino acid sequence: CASSLDLVNTEAFF.

The rearrangement joins TRBV4-2 to TRBJ2-3; 10 bases map to TRBD2. The CDR3 contains 18 residues. The germline V gene encodes CDR1 LGHNA and CDR2 YNFKEQ. The V gene end was trimmed by 2 bases and the J gene end by 0 bases; junction bases not matched to a gene: 8. CDR3 sequence reads: CASSQFVLAGGSTDTQYF. CDR3 nucleotide sequence: TGTGCCAGCAGCCAATTTGTTTTAGCGGGAGGTAGCACAGATACGCAGTATTTT.

V and J are TRBV24-1 and TRBJ2-1; D is unclear. Germline loops: CDR1 KGHDR, CDR2 SFDVKD. V was pared by 6 bases and J by 0 bases, with 8 bases between. The CDR3 sequence is 14 residues long. The CDR3, as DNA: TGTGCCACCAGTCGAGAGAGCTCCTACAATGAGCAGTTCTTC. Its protein is CATSRESSYNEQFF.